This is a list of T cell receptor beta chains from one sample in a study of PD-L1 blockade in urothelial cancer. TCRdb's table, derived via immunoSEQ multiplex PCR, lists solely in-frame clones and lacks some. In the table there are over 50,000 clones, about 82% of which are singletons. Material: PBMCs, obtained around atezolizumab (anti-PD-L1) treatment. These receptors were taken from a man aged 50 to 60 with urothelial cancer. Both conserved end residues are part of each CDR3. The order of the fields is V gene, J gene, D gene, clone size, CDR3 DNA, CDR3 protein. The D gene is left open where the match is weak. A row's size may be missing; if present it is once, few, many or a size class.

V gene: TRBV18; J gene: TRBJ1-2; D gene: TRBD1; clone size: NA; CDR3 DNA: TGTGCCAGCTCATCCGGACAGGGGGACTATGGCTACACCTTC; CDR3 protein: CASSSGQGDYGYTF
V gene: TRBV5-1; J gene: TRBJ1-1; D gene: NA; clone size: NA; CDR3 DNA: TGCGCCAGCAGCCGGGAGGGACGGAACACTGAAGCTTTCTTT; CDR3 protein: CASSREGRNTEAFF
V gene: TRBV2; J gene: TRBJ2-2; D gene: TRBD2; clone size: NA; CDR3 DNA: TGTGCCATCACAGTCACTAGCGGGACGAACACCGGGGAGCTGTTTTTT; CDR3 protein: CAITVTSGTNTGELFF
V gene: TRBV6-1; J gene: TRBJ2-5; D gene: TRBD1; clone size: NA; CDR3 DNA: TGTGCCAGCTCCGCAGGGCCAGGGGGCCGGGAGACCCAGTACTTC; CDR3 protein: CASSAGPGGRETQYF
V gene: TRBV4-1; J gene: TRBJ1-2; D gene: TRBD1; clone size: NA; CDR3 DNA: TGCGCCAGCAGCTCCCCCACCGGGACAGACTATGGCTACACCTTC; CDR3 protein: CASSSPTGTDYGYTF
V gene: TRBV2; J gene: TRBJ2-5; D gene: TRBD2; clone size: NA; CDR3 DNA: TGTGCCAGCAGTTCGCCGAACACGGGAGGTTGGACCCAGTACTTC; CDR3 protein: CASSSPNTGGWTQYF
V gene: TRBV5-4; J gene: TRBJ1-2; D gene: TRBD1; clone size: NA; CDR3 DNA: TGTGCCAGCAGCGGCCGGACAGGGGGCTATGGCTACACCTTC; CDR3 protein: CASSGRTGGYGYTF
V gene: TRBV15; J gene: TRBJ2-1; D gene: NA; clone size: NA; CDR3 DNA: TGTGCCACCAGTACGGACCGGACCACTAGGATCAAGCAGTTCTTC; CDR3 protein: CATSTDRTTRIKQFF
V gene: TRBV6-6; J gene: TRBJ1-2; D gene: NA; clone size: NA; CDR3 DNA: TGTGCCAGCAGTTTTGGAGTACAAGGGGACTATGGCTACACCTTC; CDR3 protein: CASSFGVQGDYGYTF
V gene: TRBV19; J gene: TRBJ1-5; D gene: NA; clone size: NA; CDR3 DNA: TGTGCCAGTAGTATAGATCCCGGACGGGGACAGCCCCAGCATTTT; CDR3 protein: CASSIDPGRGQPQHF
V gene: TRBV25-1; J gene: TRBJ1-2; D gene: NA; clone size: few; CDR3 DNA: TGTGCCAGCAGTGATGCAGGTAGCTATGGCTACACCTTC; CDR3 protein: CASSDAGSYGYTF
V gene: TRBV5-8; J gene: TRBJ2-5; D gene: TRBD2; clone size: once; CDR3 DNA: TGTGCCAGCAGCTTGGGAGCAGCGGGGGGCCAAGAGACCCAGTACTTC; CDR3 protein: CASSLGAAGGQETQYF
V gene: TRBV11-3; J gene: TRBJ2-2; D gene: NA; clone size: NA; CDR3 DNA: NA; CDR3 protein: CASSVATSGRLGAPGSCFF
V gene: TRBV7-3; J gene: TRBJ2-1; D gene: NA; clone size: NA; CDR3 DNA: TGTGCCAGCAGCTCCCAGACTAGTAACGAGCAGTTCTTC; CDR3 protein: CASSSQTSNEQFF
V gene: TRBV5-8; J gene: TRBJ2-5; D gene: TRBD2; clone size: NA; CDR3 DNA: TGTGCCAGCAGCTGGGGGACTAGCGGGAGTAAAGAGACCCAGTACTTC; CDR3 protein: CASSWGTSGSKETQYF
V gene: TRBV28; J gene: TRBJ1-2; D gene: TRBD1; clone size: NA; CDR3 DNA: TGTGCCAGCAGTCAACTCTCCGGGACAGGGGCTTTTACCAACTATGGCTACACCTTC; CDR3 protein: CASSQLSGTGAFTNYGYTF
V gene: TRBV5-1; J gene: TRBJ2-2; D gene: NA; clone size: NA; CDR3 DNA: TGCGCCAGCAGCCTGAGCTTGGCCATGGGGGCGAACGGGGAGCTGTTTTTT; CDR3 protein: CASSLSLAMGANGELFF
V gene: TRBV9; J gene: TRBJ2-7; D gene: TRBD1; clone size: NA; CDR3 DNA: TGTGCCAGCAGCGTCGGGACAGGGGACGAGCAGTACTTC; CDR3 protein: CASSVGTGDEQYF
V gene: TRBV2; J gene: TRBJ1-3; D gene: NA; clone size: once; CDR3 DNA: TGTGCCAGCAGTTATCGTCCCGGGGGGGAGAGCACCATATATTTT; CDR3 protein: CASSYRPGGESTIYF
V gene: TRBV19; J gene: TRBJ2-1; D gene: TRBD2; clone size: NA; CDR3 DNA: TGTGCCAGTAGGGGACTAGCGGGTTCCAATGAGCAGTTCTTC; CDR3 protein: CASRGLAGSNEQFF
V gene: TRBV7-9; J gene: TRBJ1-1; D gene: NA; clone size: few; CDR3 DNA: TGTGCCAGCAGCTTAGTCGGACTGCGGGATAGATCGAACACTGAAGCTTTCTTT; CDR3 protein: CASSLVGLRDRSNTEAFF
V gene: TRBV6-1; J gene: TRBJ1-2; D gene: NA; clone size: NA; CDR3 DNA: TGTGCCAGCAGTGATTCAGGCTATGGCTACACCTTC; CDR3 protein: CASSDSGYGYTF
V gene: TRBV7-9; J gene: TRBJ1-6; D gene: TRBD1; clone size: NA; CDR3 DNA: TGTGCCAGCAGCTTAGCGACAGGGGGTAACTCACCCCTCCACTTT; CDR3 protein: CASSLATGGNSPLHF
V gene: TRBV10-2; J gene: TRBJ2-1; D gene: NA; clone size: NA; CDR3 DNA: TGCGCCAGCAGTGAGATCGTTACCGGGAGTACGATCGGTGAGCAGTTCTTC; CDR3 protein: CASSEIVTGSTIGEQFF
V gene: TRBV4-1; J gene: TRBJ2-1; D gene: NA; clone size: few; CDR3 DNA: TGCGCCAGCAGCCAAGGGAGATTTAGTCTCTCCTACAATGAGCAGTTCTTC; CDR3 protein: CASSQGRFSLSYNEQFF
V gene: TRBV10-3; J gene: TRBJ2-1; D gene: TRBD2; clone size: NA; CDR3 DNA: TGTGCCATCAGTGAACGGACTAGCGGGAGCAATGAGCAGTTCTTC; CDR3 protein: CAISERTSGSNEQFF